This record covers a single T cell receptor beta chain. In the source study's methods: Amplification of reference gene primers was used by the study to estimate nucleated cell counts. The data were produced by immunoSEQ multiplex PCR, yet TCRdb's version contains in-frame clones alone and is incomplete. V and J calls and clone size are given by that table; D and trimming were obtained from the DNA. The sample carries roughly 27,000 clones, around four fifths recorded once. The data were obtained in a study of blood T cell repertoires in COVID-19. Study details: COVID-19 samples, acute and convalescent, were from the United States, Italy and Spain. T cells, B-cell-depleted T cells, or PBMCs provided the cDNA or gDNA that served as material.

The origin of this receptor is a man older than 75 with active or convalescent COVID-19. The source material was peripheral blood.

CDR3: CASSLDRGWDSPLHF. The CDR3 DNA reads as TGTGCCAGCAGTCTCGACAGGGGTTGGGATTCACCCCTCCACTTT. This chain joins TRBV27 and TRBJ1-6; 8 bases are a match to TRBD1. CDR1 and CDR2 from the germline V gene are MNHEY and SMNVEV (reference sequence). The CDR3 loop spans 15 amino acids. The V and J ends lost 5 bases and 8 bases, in that order; junction bases with no gene match: 8.